This T cell receptor beta chain originates from a study of early T cells in non-severe SARS-CoV-2 infection. In this sample, this clonotype turned up a few times. An end of the junction does not agree with germline; a read error may underlie this. CDR1 is DFQATT and CDR2 is SNEGSKA in the germline V gene (reference sequence). The length of the CDR3 is 16 residues. TCRdb reprocessed the 5' RACE reads via MiXCR and lists one record per CDR3 protein. The sample consists of more than 60,000 distinct CDR3 sequences, more than 10% of them appearing once. The chain employs TRBV20-1 and TRBJ1-5; a possible D gene is TRBD1 (5 bases). Sequencing was performed on whole blood, taken at baseline. This clonotype originated in an adult who was a healthcare worker with PCR-confirmed SARS-CoV-2 infection or an uninfected control (not recorded which). The donor label of this sample is uncertain. The CDR3 DNA reads as TGCAGTGCTCGAGAGGAGGCAGGGCGCAGCAATCAGCCCCAGCATTTT. Translation gives CSAREEAGRSNQPQHF.